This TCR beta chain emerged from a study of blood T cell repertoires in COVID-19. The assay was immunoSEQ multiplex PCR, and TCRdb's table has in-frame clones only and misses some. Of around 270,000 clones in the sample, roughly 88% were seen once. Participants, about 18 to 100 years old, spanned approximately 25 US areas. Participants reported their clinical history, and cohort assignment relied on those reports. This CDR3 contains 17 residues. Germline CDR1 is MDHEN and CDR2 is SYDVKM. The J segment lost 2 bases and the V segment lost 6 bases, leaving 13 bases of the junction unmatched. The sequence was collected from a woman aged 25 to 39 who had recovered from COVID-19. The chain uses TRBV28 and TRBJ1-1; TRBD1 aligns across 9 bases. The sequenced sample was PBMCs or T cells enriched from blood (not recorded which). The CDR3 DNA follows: TGTGCCAGCAGCGTACCGGGACAGGGCAGGGTAAACACTGAAGCTTTCTTT. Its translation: CASSVPGQGRVNTEAFF.